This TCR beta chain was profiled in a study of blood T cell repertoires in COVID-19. This clone appeared once. Here immunoSEQ multiplex PCR was the method, and the copy in TCRdb shows in-frame clones only, minus some. The sample includes about 210,000 clones, around nine tenths of them seen just once. Sequencing input: PBMCs or T cells enriched from blood (not recorded which). The clonotype was recovered from a man aged 25-40 years in a cohort exposed to, infected with or recovered from COVID-19 (not recorded which).

The CDR3 nucleotides read TGTGCCAGCAGCGTAGGGAGTTACAATGAGCAGTTCTTC. This codes for CASSVGSYNEQFF. V gene TRBV9 combines with J gene TRBJ2-1; D gene ambiguous. This CDR3 contains 13 residues. Germline-derived CDR1 and CDR2 are SGDLS and YYNGEE. With 0 bases removed from V and 4 bases from J, the gap between germline ends came to 5 bases. Based on the CDR3 plus reference TRBV9 and TRBJ2-1, the full variable domain is DSGVTQTPKHLITATGQRVTLRCSPRSGDLSVYWYQQSLDQGLQFLIQYYNGEERAKGNILERFSAQQFPDLHSELNLSSLELGDSALYFCASSVGSYNEQFFGPGTRLTVL.